Detailed here is one T cell receptor (beta chain). Its antigen is unknown. Data came from immunoSEQ multiplex PCR; TCRdb stores just in-frame clones and leaves some out. The sample includes tens of thousands of clones, approximately 79% of them seen just once. The trim removed 5 bases at V and 4 bases at J, leaving 6 bases unmatched. This CDR3 comprises 15 residues. The germline CDR1 and CDR2 sequences are SGHAT and FQDESV (reference sequence). Patients were newly diagnosed with stage II-IVA oral cavity squamous cell carcinoma without prior systemic or radiation treatment. Patients had HPV-negative, locally advanced oral cavity squamous cell carcinoma. The data belong to a study of neoadjuvant anti-PD-1 for oral cavity cancer. Study at large: Around day 43, patients without progression received a fourth nivolumab dose before surgery.

Regarding the study as a whole: Non-responders to neoadjuvant nivolumab had significantly more clonal PBMC T cells than responders.

This clonotype was sampled from a person aged 35-79 years with oral cavity squamous cell carcinoma. V and J are TRBV11-1 and TRBJ1-2; 11 positions match TRBD1. The material sequenced was PBMCs, taken before nivolumab (anti-PD-1) treatment. CDR3 amino acids: CASSAGTGGFYGYTF. The CDR3 bases are TGTGCCAGCAGCGCCGGGACAGGGGGATTCTATGGCTACACCTTC. Complete variable domain (other parts from reference TRBV11-1 and TRBJ1-2): EAEVAQSPRYKITEKSQAVAFWCDPISGHATLYWYRQILGQGPELLVQFQDESVVDDSQLPKDRFSAERLKGVDSTLKIQPAELGDSAMYLCASSAGTGGFYGYTFGSGTRLTVV.